Below, 32 T cell receptor beta chains from the same sample are listed, as sequenced in a study of shared clonotypes between healthy human individuals. Method: immunoSEQ multiplex PCR; TCRdb's copy keeps in-frame clones and lacks some. This table has about 2.2 million clones, 93% appearing once. In the naive CD8 group, cells lacked CD45RO and were positively selected for CCR7, so terminally differentiated effector memory CD45RA+ cells were left out. Sequenced sample: naive CD8+ T cells from PBMCs. Receptors originate from a young man in good health. Some clones in this sample may be carry-over from other donors' samples.

This clone was recorded only once. This sample includes further DNA sequences coding for the same CDR3. The chain joins TRBV9 to TRBJ1-1; D uncertain. The CDR3 totals 14 residues. V lost 0 bases and J 5 bases, leaving 11 bases between the germline ends. Germline lookup yields CDR1 SGDLS and CDR2 YYNGEE. The CDR3 here is CASSVGGGRTEAFF. Written as DNA, the CDR3 is TGTGCCAGCAGCGTAGGCGGCGGACGGACTGAAGCTTTCTTT.

This chain uses TRBV7-3 with TRBJ2-5; TRBD1 is a possible D gene (5 bases). CDR3 length: 15 amino acids. V was cut by 1 base and J by 0 bases, with 9 bases left in between. Germline loops: CDR1 SGHTA, CDR2 FQGTGA. CDR3 sequence reads: CASSLSRQNQETQYF. The DNA of the CDR3 is TGTGCCAGCAGCTTAAGTCGACAGAACCAAGAGACCCAGTACTTC.

The V call is TRBV7-3, the J call TRBJ2-7; 7 positions agree with TRBD2. The CDR3 contains 17 residues. Germline V gene lookup returns CDR1 SGHTA and CDR2 FQGTGA. Unmatched junction bases numbered 13, after V lost 5 bases and J lost 0 bases. The CDR3 region is CASSPPLCGRDSYEQYF. In DNA form, the CDR3 reads TGTGCCAGCAGCCCCCCTTTATGTGGGAGGGACTCCTACGAGCAGTACTTC. The variable domain in full, completed from reference TRBV7-3 and TRBJ2-7, reads GAGVSQTPSNKVTEKGKYVELRCDPISGHTALYWYRQSLGQGPEFLIYFQGTGAADDSGLPNDRFFAVRPEGSVSTLKIQRTERGDSAVYLCASSPPLCGRDSYEQYFGPGTRLTVT.

A remark on this clone: This sample also contains other DNA sequences that code for the same CDR3. V usage is TRBV30 and J usage is TRBJ1-2, with D unresolved. Between the trimmed V and J ends, which lost 0 bases and 2 bases, there was a span of 4 bases. This CDR3 has 12 amino acids. Looked up from germline, CDR1 is GTSNPN and CDR2 is SVGIG (reference sequence). This CDR3 is CAWSVRNYGYTF. Written as DNA, the CDR3 is TGTGCCTGGAGTGTACGGAACTATGGCTACACCTTC.

Comment on this clone: The sample holds other DNA sequences that translate to the same CDR3. The chain uses TRBV29-1 and TRBJ2-7; 12 nucleotides agree with TRBD2. The CDR3 runs to 14 residues. Germline CDR1 reads SQVTM; CDR2 reads ANQGSEA. Trimming cost V 1 base and J 3 bases; bases outside gene matches: 1. CDR3 DNA sequence: TGCAGCGTTGAAGTGACTAGCGGGAGCTACGAGCAGTACTTC. The encoded protein is CSVEVTSGSYEQYF.

This clone was seen just once. The V and J genes are TRBV28 and TRBJ1-2; D remains ambiguous. CDR1 MDHEN and CDR2 SYDVKM come from the germline V gene. The CDR3 spans 13 residues. Trimming left V 2 bases short and J 3 bases short, with 7 bases between. CDR3 coding DNA: TGTGCCAGCAGTTTAGTGGCCGACTATGGCTACACCTTC. As protein: CASSLVADYGYTF.

Remarks on this clone: This CDR3 is also generated by other DNA sequences in the sample. This chain connects TRBV27 to TRBJ2-5, with D possibly being TRBD1 (5 bases). The CDR3 is made up of 14 amino acids. Germline V gives CDR1 MNHEY, CDR2 SMNVEV (reference sequence). V was shortened by 0 bases and J by 4 bases, with 9 bases between the two germline ends. In nucleotides, the CDR3 is TGTGCCAGCAGTTTATCGGGGCAGGGAGAGACCCAGTACTTC. Amino acid sequence: CASSLSGQGETQYF.

Comments on this clone: Different DNA sequences within this sample yield the same CDR3. The chain links TRBV7-9 to TRBJ2-1; a weak D match, TRBD2 (6 bases). The germline CDR1 and CDR2 sequences are SEHNR and FQNEAQ (reference sequence). Trimming took off 0 bases at V and 4 bases at J, with 13 bases between the two ends. The CDR3 has 16 residues. The CDR3: CASSLAAGGPYNEQFF. CDR3 nucleotides: TGTGCCAGCAGCTTAGCCGCCGGGGGTCCTTACAATGAGCAGTTCTTC.

This chain uses TRBV19 with TRBJ1-2; 11 nucleotides agree with TRBD1. The CDR3 is made up of 17 amino acids. The germline V gene encodes CDR1 LNHDA and CDR2 SQIVND (reference sequence). J lost 3 bases, V lost 0 bases, and 6 bases had no gene match. CDR3 sequence reads: CASSIDLRTGGYYGYTF. In nucleotides, the CDR3 is TGTGCCAGTAGTATAGATCTCAGGACAGGGGGCTACTATGGCTACACCTTC.

Points on this clone: The sample has other DNA sequences that encode this CDR3 too. This sequence joins TRBV27 and TRBJ1-5; unclear D gene. CDR3 length: 15 amino acids. The germline V gene has CDR1 MNHEY and CDR2 SMNVEV (reference sequence). V lost 2 bases and J lost 0, with 8 bases in between. The CDR3: CASSLDGYSNQPQHF. Written as DNA, the CDR3 is TGTGCCAGCAGTTTAGACGGTTATAGCAATCAGCCCCAGCATTTT.

The genes are TRBV4-1 and TRBJ2-7; no clear D. CDR3 length: 16 amino acids. V lost 1 base and J 7 bases, leaving 20 bases between the germline ends. Germline values: CDR1 MGHRA, CDR2 YSYEKL. CDR3 residues: CASSQAPGVIVREQYF. The CDR3 DNA follows: TGCGCCAGCAGCCAAGCTCCAGGCGTAATTGTTAGAGAGCAGTACTTC.

V usage is TRBV7-3 and J usage is TRBJ2-7; D not resolved. Germline CDR1 and CDR2: SGHTA and FQGTGA. V was clipped by 0 bases and J by 2 bases, with 8 bases between them. This CDR3 spans 14 amino acids. CDR3 protein: CASSLTPGPYEQYF. CDR3 sequence (DNA): TGTGCCAGCAGCTTAACCCCGGGCCCCTACGAGCAGTACTTC.

V and J are TRBV30 and TRBJ2-7; a weak D match, TRBD1 (6 bases). There are 14 residues in the CDR3. Germline V gives CDR1 GTSNPN, CDR2 SVGIG (reference sequence). V lost 3 bases and J lost 2, with 14 bases in between. The CDR3 sequence is CAWRPDSKPYEQYF. CDR3 sequence (DNA): TGTGCCTGGAGACCGGACAGCAAACCCTACGAGCAGTACTTC.

The genes are TRBV4-1 and TRBJ2-1; D is uncertain. The V and J ends lost 6 bases and 0 bases respectively, with 9 bases between them. The CDR3 runs 14 residues. Per germline, CDR1 MGHRA and CDR2 YSYEKL. The CDR3 here is CASSEISSYNEQFF. Here the CDR3 DNA reads TGCGCCAGCAGTGAGATCAGCTCCTACAATGAGCAGTTCTTC.

The genes are TRBV6-1 and TRBJ2-1, with D uncertain. Trimming pared 8 bases from V and 3 bases from J, leaving 8 bases between. The CDR3 loop spans 12 amino acids. The germline V gene encodes CDR1 MNHNS and CDR2 SASEGT. This chain's CDR3 is CASLDGYNEQFF. DNA of the CDR3: TGTGCCAGCCTCGACGGCTACAATGAGCAGTTCTTC.

The V gene is TRBV5-4, the J gene TRBJ2-7; no clear D. V was cut by 6 bases and J by 6 bases, with 13 bases left in between. CDR3 length: 12 amino acids. Germline V gene lookup returns CDR1 SGHNT and CDR2 YYREEE (reference sequence). The CDR3 reads CASTPGSGEQYF. CDR3 bases: TGTGCCAGCACCCCCGGGTCTGGCGAGCAGTACTTC.

This chain connects TRBV28 to TRBJ1-2; tentative D call: TRBD1 (6 bases). CDR1 is MDHEN and CDR2 is SYDVKM in the germline V gene. The CDR3 is made up of 13 amino acids. The germline V and J ends were trimmed by 3 bases and 6 bases, with 11 bases remaining between them. The CDR3 protein is CASSFTGRDGYTF. The DNA of the CDR3 is TGTGCCAGCAGTTTTACAGGGAGGGATGGCTACACCTTC.

The chain combines TRBV5-1 with TRBJ2-3, with 8 bases matching TRBD2. The length of the CDR3 is 17 residues. V gave up 0 bases and J gave up 4 bases; unmatched junction bases: 10. Germline lookup yields CDR1 SGHRS and CDR2 YFSETQ. Here the CDR3 DNA reads TGCGCCAGCAGCTTGGACGGGAGGGAAAGTGGTGCAGATACGCAGTATTTT. Amino acid sequence: CASSLDGRESGADTQYF.

This chain connects TRBV2 to TRBJ1-3; possible D gene TRBD1, 6 bases. The CDR3 loop spans 16 amino acids. The germline CDR1 and CDR2 sequences are SNHLY and FYNNEI. Trimming removed 7 bases at V and 2 bases at J, with 18 bases between. The CDR3 bases are TGTGCCAGCAATTCGAGGCAGGGGAGTGCTGGAAACACCATATATTTT. This gives the protein CASNSRQGSAGNTIYF.

The chain recombines TRBV30 with TRBJ2-7, with 8 nucleotides matching TRBD1. CDR1 and CDR2 (germline): GTSNPN, SVGIG (reference sequence). Germline trimming cut 1 base from V and 5 bases from J; bases unmatched to any gene: 4. This CDR3 is built from 13 residues. The CDR3 coding sequence is TGTGCCTGGAGTGGACAGGGGTGGCACGAGCAGTACTTC. Protein: CAWSGQGWHEQYF. The entire variable domain, with the rest obtained from reference TRBV30 and TRBJ2-7, is as follows: SQTIHQWPATLVQPVGSPLSLECTVEGTSNPNLYWYRQAAGRGLQLLFYSVGIGQISSEVPQNLSASRPQDRQFILSSKKLLLSDSGFYLCAWSGQGWHEQYFGPGTRLTVT.

The gene calls are TRBV6-5 and TRBJ1-2; TRBD1 matches 8 bases. Germline trimming cut 5 bases from V and 8 bases from J; bases unmatched to any gene: 10. The CDR3 loop spans 14 amino acids. From germline, CDR1 is MNHEY and CDR2 SVGAGI. The CDR3 nucleotides are TGTGCCAGCAGTCAAAATCCGACAGGGGCGGGCTACACCTTC. Translation gives CASSQNPTGAGYTF.

As to this clone: Other DNA sequences within the sample encode an identical CDR3. The chain links TRBV7-9 to TRBJ2-7; D is unresolved. CDR1 SEHNR and CDR2 FQNEAQ come from the germline V gene (reference sequence). The ends were cut back, 1 base at V and 1 base at J, with 8 bases in the middle. The CDR3 totals 14 residues. The CDR3 region is CASSLEGNSYEQYF. Here the CDR3 DNA reads TGTGCCAGCAGCTTAGAAGGGAATTCCTACGAGCAGTACTTC.

The chain is built from TRBV5-1 and TRBJ2-6; 9 nucleotides line up with TRBD1. This CDR3 has 17 residues. Germline CDR1 reads SGHRS; CDR2 reads YFSETQ. Unmatched junction bases numbered 7, after V lost 3 bases and J lost 3 bases. The CDR3 DNA is TGCGCCAGCAGCTCACAGGGGGCTATTGTTGGGGCCAACGTCCTGACTTTC. Encoded protein: CASSSQGAIVGANVLTF.

The chain uses TRBV7-8 and TRBJ1-2; D is uncertain. Trimming stripped 2 bases from V and 3 bases from J, with 7 bases between. The CDR3 is 13 amino acids. The V gene's germline CDR1 is SGHVS and CDR2 FQNEAQ. For the CDR3, the DNA is TGTGCCAGCAGCTTATACCGGGACTATGGCTACACCTTC. Protein product: CASSLYRDYGYTF.

The chain recombines TRBV7-9 with TRBJ2-1; D unclear. CDR3 length: 12 amino acids. CDR1 and CDR2 (germline): SEHNR, FQNEAQ (reference sequence). Trimming removed 5 bases at V and 9 bases at J, with 11 bases between. The CDR3 loop is CASSATIGEQFF. The CDR3 DNA is TGTGCCAGCAGCGCGACCATTGGTGAGCAGTTCTTC.

The CDR3 reads CASTEREQETQYF. CDR3 nucleotides: TGTGCCAGCACCGAGCGGGAGCAAGAGACCCAGTACTTC. The chain combines TRBV2 with TRBJ2-5, with TRBD2 matching 8 bases. The CDR3 runs to 13 residues. Germline trimming cut 7 bases from V and 2 bases from J; bases unmatched to any gene: 3. Germline CDR1 SNHLY, CDR2 FYNNEI.

The chain recombines TRBV29-1 with TRBJ2-3; TRBD1 matches 7 bases. Trimming at V came to 7 bases and at J to 4 bases, leaving 8 bases not matched to a gene. Germline lookup yields CDR1 SQVTM and CDR2 ANQGSEA. The CDR3 runs 13 residues. Written as DNA, the CDR3 is TGCAGCGCCAAACAGGGGTTAGCAGATACGCAGTATTTT. It is translated as CSAKQGLADTQYF.

This rearrangement joins TRBV7-8 to TRBJ2-1; 9 nucleotides align to TRBD2. Germline assignment: CDR1 SGHVS and CDR2 FQNEAQ. The CDR3 runs 15 residues. The J segment lost 9 bases and the V segment lost 3 bases, leaving 9 bases of the junction unmatched. The CDR3 DNA follows: TGTGCCAGCAGCTTTGCCACTAGCGGGTCCCTTGAGCAGTTCTTC. Its translation is CASSFATSGSLEQFF.

V usage is TRBV28 and J usage is TRBJ1-4; D is unclear. This CDR3 comprises 12 residues. V was pared by 6 bases and J by 6 bases, with 8 bases between. Germline V CDR1 and CDR2: MDHEN, SYDVKM. CDR3 protein: CASRQGDEKLFF. The CDR3 nucleotides are TGTGCCAGCAGACAAGGCGATGAAAAACTGTTTTTT.

As to this clone: Different DNA sequences within this sample yield the same CDR3. The CDR3 nucleotides read TGTGCCAGCAGTCCCCGGGGCCCTAACTATGGCTACACCTTC. This gives the protein CASSPRGPNYGYTF. The rearrangement joins TRBV28 to TRBJ1-2; tentative D call: TRBD1 (5 bases). The V end was cut by 5 bases, the J end by 0 bases, with 10 bases between. The V gene's germline CDR1 is MDHEN and CDR2 SYDVKM. There are 14 residues in the CDR3.

The chain is built from TRBV19 and TRBJ2-6, with TRBD1 as a possible D gene (5 bases). Germline values: CDR1 LNHDA, CDR2 SQIVND (reference sequence). The CDR3 loop spans 13 amino acids. V was cut by 10 bases and J by 2 bases, with 9 bases left in between. The CDR3 DNA reads as TGTGCCACCAGGGAAACTGGGGCCAACGTCCTGACTTTC. This encodes CATRETGANVLTF.

The rearrangement uses TRBV18 and TRBJ2-7; the D call may be TRBD1 or TRBD2 (5 bases each). CDR3 length: 15 amino acids. Trimming left V 2 bases short and J 2 bases short, with 13 bases between. Germline CDR1 is KGHSH and CDR2 is LQKENI. The CDR3 DNA reads as TGTGCCAGCTCACCAGGACGGGACCGAACCTACGAGCAGTACTTC. Amino acids: CASSPGRDRTYEQYF.